One and the same sample provided the 9 T cell receptor beta chains below, sequenced in a study of blood T cell repertoires in COVID-19 (dated by TCRdb to the early 2020s). The method was the immunoSEQ multiplex PCR assay. TCRdb limited this immuneACCESS table to in-frame rearrangements with V and J called. A share of clones is missing; checked studies link under half to unresolved V genes, and the rest is unexplained. The sample yields 150,000 to 200,000 clones; around four fifths were counted once. The ten top clones hold more than 12% of the sample. Material for sequencing was peripheral blood. The receptors come from a woman between 70 and 85 years old with COVID-19, enrolled during active disease.

V is TRBV6-5 and J is TRBJ1-5; D gene unclear. V lost 7 bases and J 6 bases, leaving 4 bases between the germline ends. Germline CDR1 reads MNHEY; CDR2 reads SVGAGI. The CDR3 contains 10 residues. The CDR3 coding sequence is TGTGCCAGCAACACTCAGCCCCAGCATTTT. Amino acids: CASNTQPQHF.

This chain uses TRBV28 with TRBJ1-2; 9 bases match TRBD1. The CDR3 length is 14 residues. The V gene end was trimmed by 8 bases and the J gene end by 7 bases; junction bases not matched to a gene: 11. CDR1 and CDR2 (germline): MDHEN, SYDVKM. The CDR3 sequence: CASSNVQGARGYTF. DNA of the CDR3: TGTGCCAGCTCTAACGTACAGGGGGCGCGTGGCTACACCTTC.

The CDR3: CASSGGLEAFF. The CDR3 DNA sequence: TGTGCCAGCAGCGGGGGACTTGAAGCTTTCTTT. This chain connects TRBV28 to TRBJ1-1, with D possibly being TRBD1 (5 bases). Trimming took off 6 bases at V and 7 bases at J, with 9 bases between the two ends. CDR3 length: 11 amino acids. CDR1 is MDHEN, CDR2 SYDVKM, per germline. Complete variable domain (other parts from reference TRBV28 and TRBJ1-1): DVKVTQSSRYLVKRTGEKVFLECVQDMDHENMFWYRQDPGLGLRLIYFSYDVKMKEKGDIPEGYSVSREKKERFSLILESASTNQTSMYLCASSGGLEAFFGQGTRLTVV.

The CDR3 reads CASSGDSRNQPQHF. The CDR3 bases are TGTGCCAGCAGCGGGGACAGCCGGAATCAGCCCCAGCATTTT. The chain joins TRBV2 to TRBJ1-5; 7 bases are shared with TRBD1. V lost 6 bases to trimming and J lost 4 bases; unmatched junction nucleotides: 6. The CDR3 totals 14 residues. Germline V CDR1 and CDR2: SNHLY, FYNNEI.

The V and J genes are TRBV6-6 and TRBJ2-7; TRBD2 agrees at 7 bases. J was trimmed by 6 bases and V by 5 bases; bases with no gene match: 10. This CDR3 has 14 amino acids. Germline CDR1 and CDR2: MNHNY and SVGAGI (reference sequence). This CDR3 is CASSKGLVVGEQYF. In nucleotides, the CDR3 is TGTGCCAGCAGTAAAGGACTAGTCGTTGGCGAGCAGTACTTC.

The chain is built from TRBV6-1 and TRBJ2-3; 8 bases match TRBD2. V shed 4 bases, J shed 2 bases, and the junction held 8 bases outside the gene matches. CDR3 length: 16 residues. Germline V gene data show CDR1 as MNHNS and CDR2 as SASEGT. Here the CDR3 DNA reads TGTGCCAGCAGTGGAGGGACTAGTCGGTCCACAGATACGCAGTATTTT. Translating gives CASSGGTSRSTDTQYF.

The chain recombines TRBV6-1 with TRBJ2-3, with D possibly being TRBD2 (5 bases). V lost 2 bases and J 5 bases, leaving 11 bases between the germline ends. CDR3 length equals 14 residues. From germline, CDR1 is MNHNS and CDR2 SASEGT. CDR3 amino acids: CASSERLAVDTQYF. The CDR3 nucleotides read TGTGCCAGCAGTGAACGTCTAGCCGTAGATACGCAGTATTTT.

J is TRBJ2-7 and V is TRBV5-3; D is ambiguous. TRBV5-3 falls under the ORF class, with uncertain function. The V and J ends lost 7 bases and 9 bases respectively, with 8 bases between them. The CDR3 extends over 9 amino acids. This CDR3 reads CARLLWQYV. CDR3 DNA: TGTGCCAGACTCCTATGGCAGTACGTC.

This rearrangement joins TRBV7-2 to TRBJ2-1; 7 bases are a match to TRBD1. The CDR3 covers 14 residues. Germline V CDR1 and CDR2: SGHTA, FQGNSA. Trimming removed 8 bases from V and 3 bases from J; junction bases left unmatched: 7. CDR3 region: CASGRDSGYNEQFF. As DNA, the CDR3 is TGTGCCAGCGGCCGGGACAGCGGCTACAATGAGCAGTTCTTC.